Listed here are 20 T cell receptor beta chains from one sample, sequenced in a study of shared clonotypes between healthy human individuals. Measured with immunoSEQ multiplex PCR; TCRdb has only the in-frame clones, and not every one. The sample records 2 million to 2.5 million clones, roughly 94% being singletons. Sample: naive CD4+ T cells sorted from blood. The sample's subset: CD45RA+ positively selected. All receptors derive from a man younger than 35 in good health.

Worth noting for this clone: In the same sample, other DNA sequences code for this CDR3. The chain carries TRBV7-2 and TRBJ1-2; D not certain. Between the trimmed V and J ends, which lost 1 base and 3 bases, there was a span of 6 bases. CDR1 and CDR2 (germline): SGHTA, FQGNSA. The CDR3 is made up of 13 amino acids. This CDR3 reads CASSLGGDYGYTF. CDR3 bases: TGTGCCAGCAGCTTAGGGGGAGACTATGGCTACACCTTC. The whole variable domain, filled in from reference TRBV7-2 and TRBJ1-2, reads GAGVSQSPSNKVTEKGKDVELRCDPISGHTALYWYRQSLGQGLEFLIYFQGNSAPDKSGLPSDRFSAERTGGSVSTLTIQRTQQEDSAVYLCASSLGGDYGYTFGSGTRLTVV.

CDR3 amino acids: CASSLPGNGELFF. The CDR3 region has the DNA TGCGCCAGCAGCTTGCCAGGGAACGGGGAGCTGTTTTTT. The chain has TRBV5-1 and TRBJ2-2; the D gene is possibly TRBD1 (5 bases). Per the germline V gene, CDR1 is SGHRS and CDR2 is YFSETQ. Deletions cut 1 base from V and 7 bases from J, with 8 bases between. The CDR3 totals 13 residues.

This clone is a singleton in its sample. The V and J genes are TRBV11-2 and TRBJ1-1; 7 positions agree with TRBD1. Germline CDR1 is SGHAT and CDR2 is FQNNGV. The trim removed 5 bases at V and 3 bases at J, leaving 6 bases unmatched. This CDR3 is built from 14 residues. The CDR3 region is CASSAGQPYTEAFF. CDR3 bases: TGTGCCAGCAGCGCGGGACAGCCCTACACTGAAGCTTTCTTT.

The V call is TRBV10-3, the J call TRBJ2-2; TRBD2 matches at 7 bases. V gave up 0 bases and J gave up 6 bases; unmatched junction bases: 7. The CDR3 length is 16 residues. Germline V gene data show CDR1 as ENHRY and CDR2 as SYGVKD. CDR3 in amino acids: CAISESRGTNSGELFF. The CDR3 DNA reads TGTGCCATCAGTGAGTCGAGAGGGACTAATTCCGGGGAGCTGTTTTTT.

CDR3 nucleotides: TGTGCCAGCCGGACTAGCGGGGGGGGATACAATGAGCAGTTCTTC. Amino acid sequence: CASRTSGGGYNEQFF. The chain uses TRBV6-5 and TRBJ2-1; 15 nucleotides align to TRBD2. The ends lost 8 bases at V and 4 bases at J; junction bases unmatched: 3. CDR1 is MNHEY and CDR2 is SVGAGI in the germline V gene. The CDR3 extends over 15 amino acids.

The V call is TRBV19, the J call TRBJ1-5; D is uncertain. The CDR3 loop spans 14 amino acids. Trimming removed 6 bases from V and 0 bases from J, with 9 bases in between. From germline, CDR1 is LNHDA and CDR2 SQIVND (reference sequence). The CDR3 spells CASRLGNSNQPQHF. The CDR3, as DNA: TGTGCCAGTAGGCTCGGGAATAGCAATCAGCCCCAGCATTTT.

The chain carries TRBV6-1 and TRBJ1-2; D not certain. The CDR3 has 14 residues. Deletions cut 3 bases from V and 4 bases from J, with 12 bases between. Germline lookup yields CDR1 MNHNS and CDR2 SASEGT. CDR3: CASSDSGRVYGYTF. DNA for the CDR3: TGTGCCAGCAGTGACTCTGGCCGCGTCTATGGCTACACCTTC.

The chain combines TRBV10-1 with TRBJ2-3, with 13 bases that match TRBD2. CDR3 size: 16 residues. V shed 5 bases, J shed 5 bases, and the junction held 7 bases outside the gene matches. CDR1 is WNHNN and CDR2 is SYGVQD in the germline V gene (reference sequence). This CDR3 reads CASSPGTSGTGDTQYF. In nucleotides, the CDR3 is TGCGCCAGCAGTCCCGGGACTAGCGGGACTGGAGATACGCAGTATTTT.

The chain is built from TRBV7-9 and TRBJ1-1; TRBD1 might be the D (6 bases). This CDR3 is built from 15 residues. The germline CDR1 and CDR2 sequences are SEHNR and FQNEAQ (reference sequence). Trimming removed 5 bases at V and 6 bases at J, with 19 bases between. DNA of the CDR3: TGTGCCAGCAGCGAAAGACAGGTGGGGTACGCTGAAGCTTTCTTT. Translated: CASSERQVGYAEAFF.

V and J are TRBV2 and TRBJ2-2; D may be TRBD2 (6 bases). CDR1 and CDR2 from the germline V gene are SNHLY and FYNNEI. This CDR3 comprises 13 residues. V lost 8 bases and J 4 bases, leaving 11 bases between the germline ends. CDR3: CASRVGGTGELFF. The CDR3 nucleotides are TGTGCCAGCCGTGTGGGGGGCACCGGGGAGCTGTTTTTT.

The chain combines TRBV6-1 with TRBJ2-4; 7 bases agree with TRBD1. The V gene end was trimmed by 1 base and the J gene end by 0 bases; junction bases not matched to a gene: 3. CDR1 is MNHNS, CDR2 SASEGT, per germline. This CDR3 region has 16 residues. In DNA, the CDR3 is TGTGCCAGCAGTGAAGGTCAGGGGGTAGCCAAAAACATTCAGTACTTC. Translated, it gives CASSEGQGVAKNIQYF.

This rearrangement joins TRBV7-2 to TRBJ2-2, with unresolved D. The CDR3 totals 12 residues. Germline V CDR1 and CDR2: SGHTA, FQGNSA. V lost 3 bases and J lost 7, with 6 bases in between. CDR3 residues: CASSFGNGELFF. CDR3 DNA: TGTGCCAGCAGCTTTGGAAACGGGGAGCTGTTTTTT.

This clone was detected only a few times. V usage is TRBV5-1 and J usage is TRBJ2-2, with D unresolved. Trimming removed 0 bases at V and 4 bases at J, with 10 bases between. The CDR3 spans 15 residues. The germline V gene encodes CDR1 SGHRS and CDR2 YFSETQ. The CDR3 DNA sequence: TGCGCCAGCAGCTTGGAAGTACAGCCCACCGGGGAGCTGTTTTTT. Its protein is CASSLEVQPTGELFF.

The chain combines TRBV7-2 with TRBJ1-2; TRBD1 aligns across 7 bases. With 5 bases clipped from V and 8 bases from J, the junction kept 20 bases outside the gene matches. Germline CDR1 SGHTA, CDR2 FQGNSA. The CDR3 sequence is 17 residues long. The CDR3 region has the DNA TGTGCCAGCAGCCGTCTATTTTTGGGACAGCCCGCGGAGGGCTACACCTTC. It specifies CASSRLFLGQPAEGYTF.

CDR3 in amino acids: CASSTRQGRSGANVLTF. Written as DNA, the CDR3 is TGTGCCAGCAGCACGAGACAGGGCCGCTCTGGGGCCAACGTCCTGACTTTC. The chain links TRBV7-9 to TRBJ2-6, with TRBD1 matching 7 bases. CDR3 length equals 17 residues. Germline loops: CDR1 SEHNR, CDR2 FQNEAQ (reference sequence). J was trimmed by 0 bases and V by 5 bases; bases with no gene match: 7.

V gene TRBV2 combines with J gene TRBJ1-6; D possibly corresponds to TRBD1 (6 bases). CDR3 size: 13 residues. The germline V and J ends were trimmed by 4 bases and 6 bases, with 7 bases remaining between them. Per the germline V gene, CDR1 is SNHLY and CDR2 is FYNNEI. CDR3 residues: CASSGQVNSPLHF. The CDR3 DNA sequence: TGTGCCAGCAGTGGACAGGTTAATTCACCCCTCCACTTT.

The chain combines TRBV9 with TRBJ1-3; a weak D match, TRBD1 (6 bases). The V gene lost 0 bases and the J gene lost 0 bases, with 10 bases spanning the gap. This CDR3 is 16 amino acids long. Germline CDR1 and CDR2: SGDLS and YYNGEE. CDR3 sequence reads: CASSVVPDSSGNTIYF. CDR3 nucleotide sequence: TGTGCCAGCAGCGTAGTACCGGACAGCTCTGGAAACACCATATATTTT. The full variable domain, rest sourced from reference TRBV9 and TRBJ1-3, is DSGVTQTPKHLITATGQRVTLRCSPRSGDLSVYWYQQSLDQGLQFLIQYYNGEERAKGNILERFSAQQFPDLHSELNLSSLELGDSALYFCASSVVPDSSGNTIYFGEGSWLTVV.

The rearrangement uses TRBV7-9 and TRBJ2-7; D is perhaps TRBD2 (5 bases). The germline V gene has CDR1 SEHNR and CDR2 FQNEAQ (reference sequence). The CDR3 runs 11 residues. The V gene lost 8 bases and the J gene lost 5 bases, with 10 bases spanning the gap. The CDR3 is CASASGNEQYF. CDR3 DNA sequence: TGTGCCAGCGCATCGGGGAACGAGCAGTACTTC.

V usage is TRBV18 and J usage is TRBJ2-1; tentatively, D is TRBD2 (5 bases). This CDR3 is built from 14 residues. Deletions cut 1 base from V and 5 bases from J, with 9 bases between. The germline V gene has CDR1 KGHSH and CDR2 LQKENI. Here the CDR3 reads CASSPQRSNNEQFF. The CDR3 DNA sequence: TGTGCCAGCTCACCACAGCGGAGTAACAATGAGCAGTTCTTC.

The chain uses TRBV6-7 and TRBJ2-3, with 7 bases that match TRBD2. TRBV6-7 is recorded as an ORF, its role being uncertain. V was clipped by 6 bases and J by 1 base; unmatched bases: 16. The CDR3 sequence is 18 residues long. This chain's CDR3 is CASRPRPGLLFGTDTQYF. The CDR3 DNA sequence: TGTGCCAGCAGACCTCGCCCGGGACTACTGTTTGGCACAGATACGCAGTATTTT.